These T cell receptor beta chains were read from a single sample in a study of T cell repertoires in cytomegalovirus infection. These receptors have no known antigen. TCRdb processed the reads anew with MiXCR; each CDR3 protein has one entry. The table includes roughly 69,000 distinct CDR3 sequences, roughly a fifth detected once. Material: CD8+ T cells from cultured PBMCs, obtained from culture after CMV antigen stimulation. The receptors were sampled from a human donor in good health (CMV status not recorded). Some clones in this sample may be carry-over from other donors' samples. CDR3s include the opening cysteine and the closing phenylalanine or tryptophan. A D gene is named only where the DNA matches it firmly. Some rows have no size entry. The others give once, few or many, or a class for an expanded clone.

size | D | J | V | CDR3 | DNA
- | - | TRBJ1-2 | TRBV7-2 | CASSLDGRDYGYTF | TGTGCCAGCAGCTTAGATGGCAGAGACTATGGCTACACCTTC
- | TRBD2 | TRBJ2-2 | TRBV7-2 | CASSSPGTSGGTWFF | TGTGCCAGCAGCTCCCCCGGGACTAGCGGGGGCACCTGGTTTTTT
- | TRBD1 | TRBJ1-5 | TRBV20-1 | CSAREGANIQPQHF | TGCAGTGCTAGGGAGGGGGCGAACATCCAGCCCCAGCATTTT
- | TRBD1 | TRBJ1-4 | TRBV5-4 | CASSLVFGTGDGKLFF | TGTGCCAGCAGCTTGGTCTTTGGGACAGGGGATGGAAAACTGTTTTTT
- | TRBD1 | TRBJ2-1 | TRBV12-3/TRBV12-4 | CASSPGTGDNEQFF | TGTGCCAGCAGTCCCGGGACAGGGGACAATGAGCAGTTCTTC
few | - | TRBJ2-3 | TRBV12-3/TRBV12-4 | CASSRLNFGDTQYF | TGTGCCAGCAGTAGACTTAACTTTGGGGATACGCAGTATTTT
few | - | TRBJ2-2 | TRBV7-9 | CASSVGRGDSTGELFF | TGTGCCAGCAGCGTTGGACGGGGCGACAGTACCGGGGAGCTGTTTTTT
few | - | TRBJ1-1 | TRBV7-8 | CASSLTRGRDTEAFF | TGTGCCAGCAGCTTAACCCGGGGAAGGGACACTGAAGCTTTCTTT
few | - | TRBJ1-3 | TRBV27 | CASSLSGASSGNTIYF | TGTGCCAGCAGTTTATCGGGGGCCTCCTCTGGAAACACCATATATTTT
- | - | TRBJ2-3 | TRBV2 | CASSWGLTPTDTQYF | TGTGCCAGCAGTTGGGGGCTAACCCCAACAGATACGCAGTATTTT
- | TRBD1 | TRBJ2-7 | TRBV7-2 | CASSFTGGDYEQYF | TGTGCCAGCAGCTTTACAGGGGGCGACTACGAGCAGTACTTC
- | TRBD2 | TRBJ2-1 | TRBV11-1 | CASSGGGNEQFF | TGTGCCAGCAGCGGCGGGGGTAATGAGCAGTTCTTC
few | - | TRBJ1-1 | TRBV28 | CASSITEAFF | TGTGCCAGCAGCATCACTGAAGCTTTCTTT
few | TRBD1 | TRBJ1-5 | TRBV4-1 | CASSQASGLGTVGNQPQHF | TGCGCCAGCAGCCAAGCGAGTGGGCTGGGGACAGTAGGTAATCAGCCCCAGCATTTT
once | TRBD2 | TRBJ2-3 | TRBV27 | CASSLAGGPSDTQYF | TGTGCCAGCAGTTTGGCGGGGGGGCCGTCAGATACGCAGTATTTT
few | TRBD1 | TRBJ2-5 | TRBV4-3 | CASSQEQGWETQYF | TGCGCCAGCAGCCAGGAACAGGGGTGGGAGACCCAGTACTTC
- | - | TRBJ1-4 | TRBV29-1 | CSVGTSGTNEKLFF | TGCAGCGTGGGAACATCGGGAACTAATGAAAAACTGTTTTTT
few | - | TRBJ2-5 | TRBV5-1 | CASSSKDLLETQYF | TGCGCCAGCAGCTCCAAAGACCTGTTGGAGACCCAGTACTTC
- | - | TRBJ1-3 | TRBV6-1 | CASREAGNSGNTIYF | TGTGCCAGCAGAGAGGCGGGTAACTCTGGAAACACCATATATTTT
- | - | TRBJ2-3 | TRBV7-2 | CASSLDRTSTDTQYF | TGTGCCAGCAGCTTAGACAGGACTAGCACAGATACGCAGTATTTT
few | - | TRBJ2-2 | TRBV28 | CASSLWVSANTGELFF | TGTGCCAGCAGTTTGTGGGTTAGTGCGAACACCGGGGAGCTGTTTTTT
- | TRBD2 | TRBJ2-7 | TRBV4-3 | CASSQDLSGGYEQYF | TGCGCCAGCAGCCAAGATCTTAGCGGGGGGTACGAGCAGTACTTC
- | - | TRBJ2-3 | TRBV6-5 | CASSYSGRGGTDTQYF | TGTGCCAGCAGTTACTCAGGCAGGGGAGGGACAGATACGCAGTATTTT
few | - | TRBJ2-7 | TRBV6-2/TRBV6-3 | CASNEAIPYEQYF | TGTGCCAGCAATGAGGCTATCCCCTACGAGCAGTACTTC
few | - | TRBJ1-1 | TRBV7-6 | CASNRGGSEAFF | TGTGCCAGTAATCGTGGGGGCTCTGAAGCTTTCTTT
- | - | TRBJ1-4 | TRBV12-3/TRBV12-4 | CASSLGGNEKLFF | TGTGCCAGCAGTTTAGGAGGAAATGAAAAACTGTTTTTT
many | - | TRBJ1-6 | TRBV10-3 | CAAKDGSSYNSPLHF | TGTGCCGCCAAGGACGGGAGCTCCTATAATTCACCCCTCCACTTT
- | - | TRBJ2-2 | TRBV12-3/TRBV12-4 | CASSPIDARGELFF | TGTGCCAGCAGTCCAATCGACGCCCGGGGGGAGCTGTTTTTT
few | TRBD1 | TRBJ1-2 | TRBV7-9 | CASSQGQGNGYTF | TGTGCCAGCAGCCAAGGACAGGGAAATGGCTACACCTTC
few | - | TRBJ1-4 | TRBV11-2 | CASSPRDSLRATNEKLFF | TGTGCCAGCAGCCCCCGGGACTCTCTTCGTGCAACTAATGAAAAACTGTTTTTT
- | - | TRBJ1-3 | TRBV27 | CASSLRGHSGNTIYF | TGTGCCAGCAGTTTACGCGGGCACTCTGGAAACACCATATATTTT
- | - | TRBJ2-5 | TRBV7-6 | CASSLVKGRTQYF | TGTGCCAGCAGCTTAGTTAAAGGGAGGACCCAGTACTTC
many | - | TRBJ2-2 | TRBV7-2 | CASSLGRNTGELFF | TGTGCCAGCAGCTTAGGCAGGAACACCGGGGAGCTGTTTTTT
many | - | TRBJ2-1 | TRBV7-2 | CASSPPTIGSNEQFF | TGTGCCAGCAGCCCTCCGACAATAGGGAGCAATGAGCAGTTCTTC
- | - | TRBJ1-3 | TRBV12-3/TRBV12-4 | CASTQVSSGNTIYF | TGTGCCAGCACCCAAGTGAGTTCTGGAAACACCATATATTTT
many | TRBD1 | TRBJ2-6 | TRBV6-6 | CASSSGTGPLGANVLTF | TGTGCCAGCAGCTCCGGGACAGGCCCTCTTGGGGCCAACGTCCTGACTTTC
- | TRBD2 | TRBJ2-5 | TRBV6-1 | CASKQLAGENQETQYF | TGTGCCAGCAAACAACTAGCGGGGGAAAACCAAGAGACCCAGTACTTC
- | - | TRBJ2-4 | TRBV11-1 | CASSLGGANIQYF | TGTGCCAGCAGTCTGGGGGGGGCGAACATTCAGTACTTC
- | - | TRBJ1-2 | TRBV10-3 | CAITDGQTNYGYTF | TGTGCCATCACTGACGGACAGACTAACTATGGCTACACCTTC
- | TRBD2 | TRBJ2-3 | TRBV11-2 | CASSLVGSGGYYSTDTQYF | TGTGCCAGCAGCTTAGTGGGTAGCGGGGGGTATTATAGCACAGATACGCAGTATTTT
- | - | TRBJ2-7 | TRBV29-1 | CSVEDSWEQYF | TGCAGCGTTGAGGACTCCTGGGAGCAGTACTTC
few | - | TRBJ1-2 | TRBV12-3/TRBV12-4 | CASSPGGSYGYTF | TGTGCCAGCAGTCCCGGGGGTTCCTATGGCTACACCTTC
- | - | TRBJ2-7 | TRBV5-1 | CASSLAAASQQYF | TGCGCCAGCAGCTTGGCCGCGGCGTCCCAGCAGTACTTC
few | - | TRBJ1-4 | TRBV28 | CASSFKRYNEKLFF | TGTGCCAGCAGTTTCAAGAGATATAATGAAAAACTGTTTTTT
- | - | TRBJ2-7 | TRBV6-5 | CASTHASDVAYEQYF | TGTGCCAGCACTCACGCATCCGACGTGGCCTACGAGCAGTACTTC
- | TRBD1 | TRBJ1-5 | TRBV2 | CASILGTGGNQPQHF | TGTGCCAGCATCCTAGGGACAGGGGGCAATCAGCCCCAGCATTTT
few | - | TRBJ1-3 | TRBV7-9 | CASSFEGLGGSGNTIYF | TGTGCCAGCAGCTTTGAAGGGTTGGGGGGATCTGGAAACACCATATATTTT
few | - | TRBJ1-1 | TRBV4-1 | CASSQGEGTEAFF | TGCGCCAGCAGCCAAGGCGAGGGGACTGAAGCTTTCTTT
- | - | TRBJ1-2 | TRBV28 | CASSLFNNYGYTF | TGTGCCAGCAGTTTATTCAATAACTATGGCTACACCTTC
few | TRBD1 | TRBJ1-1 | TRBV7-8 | CASSQRTGTVTEAFF | TGTGCCAGCAGCCAAAGGACAGGGACGGTCACTGAAGCTTTCTTT
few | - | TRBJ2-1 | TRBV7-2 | CASSHQGKSYNEQFF | TGTGCCAGCAGCCATCAGGGGAAGTCCTACAATGAGCAGTTCTTC
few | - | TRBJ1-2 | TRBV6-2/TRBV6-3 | CASILPGRLVGYTF | TGTGCCAGCATCCTACCCGGTCGACTCGTCGGCTACACCTTC
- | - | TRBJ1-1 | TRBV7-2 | CASSLVTLGGEAFF | TGTGCCAGCAGCTTAGTAACTCTGGGTGGTGAAGCTTTCTTT
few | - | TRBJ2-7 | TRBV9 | CASSVGQASYEQYF | TGTGCCAGCAGCGTAGGGCAGGCCTCCTACGAGCAGTACTTC